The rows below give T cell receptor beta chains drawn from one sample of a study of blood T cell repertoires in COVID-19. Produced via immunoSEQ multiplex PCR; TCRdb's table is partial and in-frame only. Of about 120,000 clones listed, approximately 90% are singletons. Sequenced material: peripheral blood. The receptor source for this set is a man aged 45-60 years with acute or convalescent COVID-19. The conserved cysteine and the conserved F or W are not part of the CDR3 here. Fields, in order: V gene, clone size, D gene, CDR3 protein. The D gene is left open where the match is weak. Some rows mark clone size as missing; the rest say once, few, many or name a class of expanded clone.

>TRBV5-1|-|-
ASSSGDTGANVLT
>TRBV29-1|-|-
SVEVLADTEAF
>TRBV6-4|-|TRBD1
ASSATGDGYT
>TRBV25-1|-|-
ASGSAYNSPLH
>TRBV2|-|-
ASSEGGAIGPGELF
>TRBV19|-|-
ASSGLQASSYNSPLH
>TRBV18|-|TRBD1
ASSAGQANTEAF
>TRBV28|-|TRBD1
ASSFGRGRFQPQH
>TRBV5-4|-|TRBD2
ASSIGLERASEQF
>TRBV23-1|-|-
ASSHGGHPSYEQY
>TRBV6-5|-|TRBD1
ASSSGDSSGNTIY
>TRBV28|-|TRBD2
ASSNYVGGTYEQY
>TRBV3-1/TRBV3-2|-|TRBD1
ASSHQQGQRTEAF
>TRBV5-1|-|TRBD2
ASSLRLAGAEVKTQY
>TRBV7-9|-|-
ASSLEGALNSPLH
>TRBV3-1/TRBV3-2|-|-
ASSQVSGSPYNEQF
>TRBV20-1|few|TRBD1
SASYSGGRGEQY
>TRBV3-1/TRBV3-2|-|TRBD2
ASSRQTTGAGGTDTQY
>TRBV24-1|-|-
ATSGDSPDTQY
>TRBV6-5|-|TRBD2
ASISSGRMPYEQY
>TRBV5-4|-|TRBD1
ASSGGRGDTEAF
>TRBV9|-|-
ASSVGGADGYT
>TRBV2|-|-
ASSAGTDNQPQH
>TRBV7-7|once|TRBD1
ASSAGQDQETQY
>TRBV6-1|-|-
ASSQQSPLYGYT
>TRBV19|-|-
ASSIPTAELF
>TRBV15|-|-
ATSRDRVSVYNQPQH
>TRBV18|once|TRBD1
ASAPGQAYEKLF
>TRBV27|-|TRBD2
ASSPPSGRASTDTQY
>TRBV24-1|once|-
ATSDYRNTEAF
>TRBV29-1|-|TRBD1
SVPGQGFHEQF
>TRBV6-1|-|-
ASSDEPAGYQPQH
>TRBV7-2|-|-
ASSLRYGQPQH
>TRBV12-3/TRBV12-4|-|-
ASSLEGSTEAF
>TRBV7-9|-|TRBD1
ASSFWDRNNEQF
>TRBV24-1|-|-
ATSDTGFGVYEQY
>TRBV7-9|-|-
ASSRPRPGMDEKLF
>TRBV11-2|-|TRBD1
ASSLATGAGANYGYT
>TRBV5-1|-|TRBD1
ASSWTGQASVTDTQY
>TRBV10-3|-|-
AISKDSSNQPQH
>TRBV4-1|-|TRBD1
ASSLRDRGPALNEKLF
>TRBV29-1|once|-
SVAGERGTYEQY
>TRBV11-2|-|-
ASSRTPSGNSPLH
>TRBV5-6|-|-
ASSSWGRGQPQH
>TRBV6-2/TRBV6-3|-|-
ASSPIGSRVNTEAF
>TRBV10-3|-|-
AISDAGSMKQY
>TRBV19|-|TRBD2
ASTDWGGIGELF
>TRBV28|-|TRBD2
ASSPGLAGAGELF